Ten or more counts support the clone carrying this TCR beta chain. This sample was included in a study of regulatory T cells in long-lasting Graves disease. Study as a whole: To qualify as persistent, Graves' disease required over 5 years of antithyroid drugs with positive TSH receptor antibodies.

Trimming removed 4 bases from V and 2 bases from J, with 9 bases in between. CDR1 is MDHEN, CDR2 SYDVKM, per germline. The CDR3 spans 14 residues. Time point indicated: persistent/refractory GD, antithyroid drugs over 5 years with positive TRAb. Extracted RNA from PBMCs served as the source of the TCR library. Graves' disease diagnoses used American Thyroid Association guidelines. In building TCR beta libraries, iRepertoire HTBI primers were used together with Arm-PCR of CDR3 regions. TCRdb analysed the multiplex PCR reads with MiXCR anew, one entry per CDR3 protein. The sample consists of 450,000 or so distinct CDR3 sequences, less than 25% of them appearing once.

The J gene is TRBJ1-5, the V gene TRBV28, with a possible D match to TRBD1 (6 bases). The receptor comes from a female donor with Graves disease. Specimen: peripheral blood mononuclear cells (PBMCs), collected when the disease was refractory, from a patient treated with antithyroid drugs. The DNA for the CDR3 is TGTGCCAGCAGTTCAGGGGATGGCAATCAGCCCCAGCATTTT. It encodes CASSSGDGNQPQHF.